This entry is about one T cell receptor beta chain. The antigen remains unidentified. This CDR3 is also generated by other DNA sequences in the sample. Deletions cut 5 bases from V and 2 bases from J, with 10 bases between. From germline, CDR1 is MNHEY and CDR2 SMNVEV (reference sequence). CDR3 length equals 13 residues. Sequenced by immunoSEQ multiplex PCR; TCRdb stores in-frame clones only, minus some. The sample lists about 69,000 clones; approximately 92% were seen once. The data are from a study of OX40 agonist ivuxolimab in advanced cancers. Study in general: Of mixed ages from about 20 to 80 and averaging approximately 60 years, the group was around 78% male. Study findings and constraints: Certain nonresponders additionally had low normalized T-cell clonal expansion.

This rearrangement joins TRBV27 to TRBJ2-7; D is perhaps TRBD1 (6 bases). The source of this sequence is an adult with an advanced solid tumor such as melanoma, head and neck, liver or kidney cancer. Sequences were derived from CD4+ or CD8+ T cells sorted from blood, sampled in a trial of the OX40 agonist ivuxolimab. CDR3 nucleotides: TGTGCCAGCAGTCCACAGGGACCCTACGAGCAGTACTTC. Its protein is CASSPQGPYEQYF.